One sample yielded the 18 T cell receptor beta chains listed below, sequenced in a study of blood T cell repertoires in COVID-19. Sequencing was performed with immunoSEQ multiplex PCR; in TCRdb, only in-frame clones are kept and a portion is missing. The sample shows some 120,000 clones, about 88% of them seen only once. Input material: peripheral blood. These receptors all stem from a woman at least 80 years old with acute or convalescent COVID-19.

The CDR3: CSGTGETYEQYF. CDR3 nucleotides: TGCAGCGGGACAGGGGAGACCTACGAGCAGTACTTC. The V and J genes are TRBV29-1 and TRBJ2-7, with 9 bases identical to TRBD1. Germline V lookup: CDR1 SQVTM, CDR2 ANQGSEA. The CDR3 loop spans 12 amino acids. J gave up 2 bases and V 7 bases, and 3 bases lay outside the gene matches.

The V and J genes are TRBV3-1 (or the pseudogene TRBV3-2) and TRBJ1-6; 7 nucleotides align to TRBD1. CDR1 is LGHDT, CDR2 YNNKEL, per germline (reference sequence). J was trimmed by 3 bases and V by 0 bases; bases with no gene match: 2. CDR3 size: 16 residues. CDR3 loop: CASSQEGQIYNSPLHF. In DNA, the CDR3 is TGTGCCAGCAGCCAAGAGGGACAGATCTATAATTCACCCCTCCACTTT.

The V call is TRBV6-6, the J call TRBJ2-1; D might be TRBD1 (7 bases). The CDR3 extends over 13 amino acids. Germline V gives CDR1 MNHNY, CDR2 SVGAGI (reference sequence). V was cut by 8 bases and J by 5 bases, with 13 bases left in between. The CDR3 sequence: CASAGGRHNEQFF. For the CDR3, the DNA is TGTGCCAGCGCAGGGGGGAGACACAATGAGCAGTTCTTC.

The rearrangement uses TRBV2 and TRBJ2-3, with 9 bases fitting TRBD1. V trimming: 9 bases; J trimming: 4 bases; junction bases outside the gene matches: 8. The germline V gene has CDR1 SNHLY and CDR2 FYNNEI. The CDR3 runs to 14 residues. CDR3 region: CASNRDRAPDTQYF. The CDR3 DNA reads as TGTGCCAGTAACCGGGACAGGGCCCCAGATACGCAGTATTTT.

The chain couples TRBV5-1 to TRBJ2-3; D is perhaps TRBD1 (6 bases). The germline V and J ends were trimmed by 2 bases and 8 bases, with 21 bases remaining between them. CDR3 length: 16 residues. Germline V CDR1 and CDR2: SGHRS, YFSETQ. The CDR3 loop is CASSLGGSAPSGTQYF. The CDR3 DNA sequence: TGCGCCAGCAGCTTAGGGGGTAGCGCCCCCTCCGGTACGCAGTATTTT.

The rearrangement uses TRBV24-1 and TRBJ2-6; a possible D gene is TRBD2 (5 bases). The CDR3 spans 15 residues. With 2 bases removed from V and 2 bases from J, the gap between germline ends came to 6 bases. CDR1 and CDR2 from the germline V gene are KGHDR and SFDVKD. Written as DNA, the CDR3 is TGTGCCACCAGTGATTCGAGGGCTGGGGCCAACGTCCTGACTTTC. Protein product: CATSDSRAGANVLTF.

This rearrangement joins TRBV27 to TRBJ2-3; 8 nucleotides align to TRBD2. Germline CDR1 reads MNHEY; CDR2 reads SMNVEV (reference sequence). The V segment lost 3 bases and the J segment 0 bases; nucleotides outside the gene matches: 5. This CDR3 has 16 amino acids. For the CDR3, the DNA is TGTGCCAGCAGTTTCGTGACTAGCGCTAGCACAGATACGCAGTATTTT. As protein: CASSFVTSASTDTQYF.

CDR3 sequence: CASSLPAGGSNEQFF. The CDR3 DNA reads TGCGCCAGCAGCCTGCCGGCGGGAGGGAGCAATGAGCAGTTCTTC. This chain joins TRBV5-1 and TRBJ2-1, with 9 nucleotides matching TRBD2. Unmatched junction bases numbered 8, after V lost 4 bases and J lost 6 bases. In germline, CDR1 is SGHRS, CDR2 YFSETQ. This CDR3 is 15 amino acids long.

The chain combines TRBV10-3 with TRBJ1-2; TRBD1 might be the D (6 bases). Germline assignment: CDR1 ENHRY and CDR2 SYGVKD. This CDR3 is 12 amino acids long. Trimming took off 0 bases at V and 10 bases at J, with 9 bases between the two ends. DNA of the CDR3: TGTGCCATCAGTGAGTCTCAGGGGATCTACACCTTC. It is translated as CAISESQGIYTF.

The chain recombines TRBV11-2 with TRBJ2-2; D not certain. The CDR3 extends over 14 amino acids. CDR1 is SGHAT, CDR2 FQNNGV, per germline. V was trimmed by 5 bases and J by 1 base, leaving 8 bases between them. The CDR3 DNA reads TGTGCCAGCAGCCCCCAACAGAACACCGGGGAGCTGTTTTTT. It yields the protein CASSPQQNTGELFF.

This clone is a singleton in its sample. The chain links TRBV18 to TRBJ1-1; D is unclear. The CDR3 is made up of 13 amino acids. Germline V CDR1 and CDR2: KGHSH, LQKENI. The V and J ends lost 6 bases and 5 bases respectively, with 13 bases between them. The CDR3 nucleotides are TGTGCCAGCTCTGCTACAGATGGAACTGAAGCTTTCTTT. Protein: CASSATDGTEAFF.

V usage is TRBV27 and J usage is TRBJ2-3; no clear D. V lost 1 base and J 1 base, leaving 12 bases between the germline ends. Germline V gene lookup returns CDR1 MNHEY and CDR2 SMNVEV (reference sequence). The CDR3 loop spans 16 amino acids. The CDR3 DNA reads as TGTGCCAGCAGTTTATGGCGGCCCCGGGGCACAGATACGCAGTATTTT. Amino acid sequence: CASSLWRPRGTDTQYF.

CDR3 coding DNA: TGTGCCACCAGCAGAGATAGCTCGAAAGATACGCAGTATTTT. This sequence encodes CATSRDSSKDTQYF. The chain links TRBV15 to TRBJ2-3, with D uncertain. This CDR3 contains 14 residues. The germline V gene has CDR1 LNHNV and CDR2 YYDKDF (reference sequence). The V end was cut by 0 bases, the J end by 5 bases, with 9 bases between. Full variable domain (remainder filled in from reference TRBV15 and TRBJ2-3): DAMVIQNPRYQVTQFGKPVTLSCSQTLNHNVMYWYQQKSSQAPKLLFHYYDKDFNNEADTPDNFQSRRPNTSFCFLDIRSPGLGDTAMYLCATSRDSSKDTQYFGPGTRLTVL.

The rearrangement links TRBV9 to TRBJ1-4, with 7 bases matching TRBD1. The ends lost 2 bases at V and 1 base at J; junction bases unmatched: 5. In germline, CDR1 is SGDLS, CDR2 YYNGEE. This CDR3 has 16 amino acids. The CDR3 DNA follows: TGTGCCAGCAGCGTCGCCGCAGGGGGAACTAATGAAAAACTGTTTTTT. Its translation is CASSVAAGGTNEKLFF.

The rearrangement uses TRBV12-3 or TRBV12-4 and TRBJ1-4; D is uncertain. Trimming removed 3 bases at V and 7 bases at J, with 9 bases between. This CDR3 has 13 residues. CDR3 residues: CASSFLEGEKLFF. DNA for the CDR3: TGTGCCAGCAGTTTTTTGGAGGGTGAAAAACTGTTTTTT.

The sample holds a few counts of this clone. The chain couples TRBV7-3 to TRBJ1-2; 9 bases align to TRBD1. Germline lookup yields CDR1 SGHTA and CDR2 FQGTGA. The trim removed 3 bases at V and 5 bases at J, leaving 7 bases unmatched. This CDR3 is built from 15 residues. Here the CDR3 reads CASSLGTGGAYGYTF. The CDR3 bases are TGTGCCAGCAGCTTGGGAACAGGGGGCGCTTATGGCTACACCTTC.

This clone was counted a few times. The chain couples TRBV19 to TRBJ1-4; 10 bases match TRBD1. Germline CDR1 reads LNHDA; CDR2 reads SQIVND (reference sequence). V trimming: 5 bases; J trimming: 5 bases; junction bases outside the gene matches: 14. The CDR3 is 18 residues long. CDR3 protein: CASSAGTGAHHSNEKLFF. In nucleotides, the CDR3 is TGTGCCAGTAGTGCCGGGACAGGGGCTCACCATTCAAATGAAAAACTGTTTTTT. The full variable domain, completed using reference TRBV19 and TRBJ1-4, is DGGITQSPKYLFRKEGQNVTLSCEQNLNHDAMYWYRQDPGQGLRLIYYSQIVNDFQKGDIAEGYSVSREKKESFPLTVTSAQKNPTAFYLCASSAGTGAHHSNEKLFFGSGTQLSVL.

The CDR3 bases are TGTGCCAGCAGCCTCGACAGGGACTCTGGAAACACCATATATTTT. Protein sequence: CASSLDRDSGNTIYF. This chain connects TRBV9 to TRBJ1-3; 7 nucleotides align to TRBD1. In germline, CDR1 is SGDLS, CDR2 YYNGEE. The CDR3 contains 15 residues. Trimming cost V 4 bases and J 0 bases; bases outside gene matches: 4.